A single sample gave rise to the 22 T cell receptor beta chains below, sequenced in a study of low-dose radiotherapy and immunotherapy resistance in tumors. Primers targeting TRAV and TRBV primed first-strand cDNA, covering alpha and beta chains. A roughly 19-cycle PCR with a constant-region primer and V-primer adapter amplified TCRs. TCRdb analysed the reads with MiXCR anew, one entry per CDR3 protein. The sample lists about 39,000 distinct CDR3 sequences, roughly 28% occurring once. Time point denoted: before trial treatment. Sequencing used PBMCs, obtained before treatment. The source of these receptors is a male donor with gallbladder cancer.

The count of this clonotype is one. Given a far larger clone just one base away, this is likely a sequencing read error. The rearrangement uses TRBV6-8 and TRBJ1-4; 10 nucleotides align to TRBD1. Germline-derived CDR1 and CDR2 are MNHGY and SAAAGT. The V and J ends lost 5 bases and 3 bases, in that order; junction bases with no gene match: 0. This CDR3 spans 14 amino acids. CDR3 bases: TGTGCCAGCAGTGGACAGGGGGCTAATGAAAAACTGTTTTTT. Residues: CASSGQGANEKLFF.

A remark on this clonotype: It is likely a read error: a sequence one base away is far more abundant. The CDR3 region is CASSLAPFAGGEETQHF. As DNA, the CDR3 is TGTGCCAGCAGCTTAGCGCCTTTTGCGGGGGGGGAAGAGACCCAGCACTTC. The J gene is TRBJ2-5, the V gene TRBV7-9; 9 bases are shared with TRBD2. Looked up from germline, CDR1 is SEHNR and CDR2 is FQNEAQ (reference sequence). The CDR3 spans 17 residues.

In the case of this clonotype: A far bigger clonotype differs at one base, so this is likely a read error. This sequence joins TRBV5-8 and TRBJ1-6; tentative D call: TRBD1 (6 bases). The length of the CDR3 is 15 residues. Per the germline V gene, CDR1 is SGHTS and CDR2 is YDEGEE. CDR3 protein: CASSAQQGFGSPPHF. CDR3 DNA: TGTGCCAGCAGCGCTCAACAGGGTTTCGGTTCACCCCCCCACTTT.

This clonotype was picked up many times. The gene calls are TRBV7-9 and TRBJ1-4; D not resolved. V lost 1 base and J lost 2, with 5 bases in between. This CDR3 contains 14 residues. Per germline, CDR1 SEHNR and CDR2 FQNEAQ (reference sequence). CDR3 nucleotide sequence: TGTGCCAGCAGCTTAGTCGGGACTAATGAAAAACTGTTTTTT. As protein: CASSLVGTNEKLFF.

V usage is TRBV18 and J usage is TRBJ1-6; 9 bases match TRBD1. The CDR3 loop spans 15 amino acids. Germline V CDR1 and CDR2: KGHSH, LQKENI. The CDR3 DNA reads as TGTGTCATCTCGGACGACAGGGGGGGAATTTCACCCCTCCACTTT. Its translation is CVISDDRGGISPLHF.

The table lists this clonotype with many counts. This chain joins TRBV7-3 and TRBJ1-6; D ambiguous. From germline, CDR1 is SGHTA and CDR2 FQGTGA. Trimming pared 1 base from V and 7 bases from J, leaving 8 bases between. This CDR3 is built from 14 residues. CDR3 nucleotide sequence: TGTGCCAGCAGCTTAAGAGGCACAAATTCACCCCTCCACTTT. Translating it yields CASSLRGTNSPLHF.

This clonotype was observed a handful of times. This likely traces to a read error, being one base from a far larger clone. The chain employs TRBV28 and TRBJ2-7; D may match TRBD1 or TRBD2 (5 bases each). From germline, CDR1 is MDHEN and CDR2 SYDVKM. Trimming cost V 5 bases and J 6 bases, with 14 bases left between them. This CDR3 is built from 13 residues. This chain's CDR3 is CASSLGDRTEQYF. The CDR3 DNA is TGTGCCAGCAGTCTAGGGGACCGAACCGAGCAGTACTTC.

As for this clonotype: The junction departs from germline at one end; a sequencing error may be responsible. CDR3 loop: CASSLVPNQGTQYF. CDR3 sequence (DNA): TGTGCCAGCAGCTTAGTACCCAACCAAGGGACCCAGTACTTC. The chain recombines TRBV7-2 with TRBJ2-5; D is uncertain. The CDR3 spans 14 residues. Germline loops: CDR1 SGHTA, CDR2 FQGNSA.

The chain carries TRBV10-3 and TRBJ1-4; no firm D call. V gave up 3 bases and J gave up 8 bases, with 13 bases separating them. The CDR3 is made up of 14 amino acids. Germline-derived CDR1 and CDR2 are ENHRY and SYGVKD. Here the CDR3 DNA reads TGTGCCATCAGTGACACTACGGAAGAGGAAAAACTGTTTTTT. Translation: CAISDTTEEEKLFF.

This clonotype was recorded many times. This sequence joins TRBV2 and TRBJ1-4; 8 bases agree with TRBD1. CDR1 and CDR2 (germline): SNHLY, FYNNEI. The CDR3 runs to 13 residues. Germline trimming cut 8 bases from V and 7 bases from J; bases unmatched to any gene: 6. For the CDR3, the DNA is TGTGCCAGCCGACAGGGGTCTGGTGAAAAACTGTTTTTT. This translates into CASRQGSGEKLFF.

This clonotype was observed many times. The rearrangement links TRBV20-1 to TRBJ2-4; D could derive from TRBD1 or TRBD2 (6 bases each). V was pared by 2 bases and J by 1 base, with 12 bases between. The CDR3 is made up of 15 amino acids. Per the germline V gene, CDR1 is DFQATT and CDR2 is SNEGSKA (reference sequence). CDR3 amino acids: CSARRQGRAKNIQYF. The CDR3 coding sequence is TGCAGTGCTAGACGGCAGGGGAGGGCCAAAAACATTCAGTACTTC.

At least ten counts were recorded for this clonotype. V and J are TRBV9 and TRBJ2-5, with TRBD2 identical over 11 bases. J was trimmed by 0 bases and V by 4 bases; bases with no gene match: 2. The CDR3 totals 15 residues. The germline gives CDR1 SGDLS, CDR2 YYNGEE. DNA of the CDR3: TGTGCCAGCAGCACTAGCGGGGGAGACCAAGAGACCCAGTACTTC. Encoded protein: CASSTSGGDQETQYF.

This clonotype was counted many times. The chain combines TRBV7-3 with TRBJ2-5; 9 positions agree with TRBD1. There are 15 residues in the CDR3. Germline CDR1 SGHTA, CDR2 FQGTGA. Trimming cost V 1 base and J 4 bases; bases outside gene matches: 4. The CDR3 DNA is TGTGCCAGCAGCTTAAGAGTGACAGGGGGAGAGACCCAGTACTTC. Residues: CASSLRVTGGETQYF.

This clonotype occurred many times. The chain recombines TRBV6-2 or TRBV6-3 with TRBJ1-3, with no clear D. V lost 0 bases to trimming and J lost 4 bases, with 13 bases between them. The CDR3 is made up of 16 amino acids. Germline V gives CDR1 MNHEY, CDR2 SVGEGT. The CDR3 region is CASSYSKDGKGNTIYF. The CDR3 DNA sequence: TGTGCCAGCAGTTACTCCAAGGACGGAAAAGGAAACACCATATATTTT.

This clonotype was counted at least ten times. The gene calls are TRBV6-6 and TRBJ2-5; 12 bases are a match to TRBD2. The germline CDR1 and CDR2 sequences are MNHNY and SVGAGI (reference sequence). CDR3 length: 15 residues. V was clipped by 7 bases and J by 5 bases; unmatched bases: 8. The CDR3, as DNA: TGTGCCAGCAACCCCCGACTAGCGGGGGTGGAGACCCAGTACTTC. Protein: CASNPRLAGVETQYF.

As for this clonotype: Only one base separates this from a far larger clonotype, so it likely reflects a read error. This sequence joins TRBV7-2 and TRBJ2-7; TRBD2 matches at 9 bases. The CDR3 sequence is 15 residues long. Trimming removed 2 bases from V and 7 bases from J; junction bases left unmatched: 9. CDR1 and CDR2 from the germline V gene are SGHTA and FQGNSA. Written as DNA, the CDR3 is TGTGCCAGCAGCTTATCTCTAGCGGGGCTAAATGAGCAGTACTTC. This sequence encodes CASSLSLAGLNEQYF.

Many counts were recorded for this clonotype. Here the CDR3 reads CATSRDRQGGREQYF. CDR3 coding DNA: TGTGCCACCAGCAGAGATCGACAGGGAGGTAGGGAGCAGTACTTC. The rearrangement uses TRBV15 and TRBJ2-7, with D possibly matching TRBD1 (7 bases). The CDR3 sequence is 15 residues long. Trimming removed 0 bases from V and 7 bases from J, with 16 bases in between. The germline V gene encodes CDR1 LNHNV and CDR2 YYDKDF (reference sequence). Full variable domain (remainder filled in from reference TRBV15 and TRBJ2-7): DAMVIQNPRYQVTQFGKPVTLSCSQTLNHNVMYWYQQKSSQAPKLLFHYYDKDFNNEADTPDNFQSRRPNTSFCFLDIRSPGLGDTAMYLCATSRDRQGGREQYFGPGTRLTVT.

This clonotype has a count of ten or more. This chain connects TRBV2 to TRBJ1-5; 8 positions match TRBD1. Germline V gene sequence: CDR1 SNHLY, CDR2 FYNNEI. CDR3 size: 14 residues. The junction had 3 bases not matched to a gene; V was cut back by 6 bases and J by 2 bases. DNA for the CDR3: TGTGCCAGCAGCTCGGACAGGGGCAATCAGCCCCAGCATTTT. Translated: CASSSDRGNQPQHF. The complete variable domain, with remaining parts taken from reference TRBV2 and TRBJ1-5, reads EPEVTQTPSHQVTQMGQEVILRCVPISNHLYFYWYRQILGQKVEFLVSFYNNEISEKSEIFDDQFSVERPDGSNFTLKIRSTKLEDSAMYFCASSSDRGNQPQHFGDGTRLSIL.

Note on this clonotype: This likely came from a read error, as a far larger clone is one base away. This sequence joins TRBV9 and TRBJ2-7; 8 nucleotides match TRBD2. The CDR3 consists of 16 residues. Per germline, CDR1 SGDLS and CDR2 YYNGEE. J gave up 7 bases and V 0 bases, and 12 bases lay outside the gene matches. The CDR3 DNA follows: TGTGCCAGCAGCGTAGCCAGCGGGGGCCACCACAATGAGCAGTACTTC. It yields the protein CASSVASGGHHNEQYF.

This chain uses TRBV18 with TRBJ2-7; D is undetermined. The CDR3 has 13 residues. Germline V gene lookup returns CDR1 KGHSH and CDR2 LQKENI. V was clipped by 3 bases and J by 5 bases, with 11 bases between them. This CDR3 reads CASSPQNGNEQYF. In DNA, the CDR3 is TGTGCCAGCTCACCCCAAAATGGGAACGAGCAGTACTTC.

This clonotype has only one observation. This chain connects TRBV28 to TRBJ1-5; 8 positions agree with TRBD1. The CDR3 is 15 amino acids. CDR1 is MDHEN and CDR2 is SYDVKM in the germline V gene. J gave up 9 bases and V 4 bases, and 11 bases lay outside the gene matches. Written as DNA, the CDR3 is TGTGCCAGCAGTTCGATGGGACAGGCGGGGTGGCCCCAGCATTTT. Amino acids: CASSSMGQAGWPQHF.

This clonotype was observed a handful of times. This likely reflects a read error, since a far larger clone is one base away. CDR3 sequence (DNA): TGCGCCAGCAGCTTGGGCTTCGGAGCTCCAGATGAGCAGTACTTC. It specifies CASSLGFGAPDEQYF. The genes are TRBV5-1 and TRBJ2-7; no clear D gene. This CDR3 contains 15 residues. Trimming shortened V by 0 bases and J by 7 bases, and 17 bases separated the two germline ends. Looked up from germline, CDR1 is SGHRS and CDR2 is YFSETQ.